This T cell receptor beta chain was sequenced for a study of response to subunit inactivated influenza vaccine. From the RT-PCR reads, TCRdb called clonotypes with MiXCR, one entry per CDR3 protein. The sample carries 500,000 to 600,000 distinct CDR3 sequences, approximately 15% recorded once. Germline V gene data show CDR1 as SGHKS and CDR2 as YYEKEE (reference sequence). CDR3 length: 15 amino acids. Deletions cut 1 base from V and 6 bases from J, with 13 bases between. Broader study findings: A suggestion made by the authors is that each seasonal influenza vaccination recruits few new T cells.

This clonotype has only a few counts. Its specificity is unknown. The chain uses TRBV5-5 and TRBJ1-4; tentative D call: TRBD1 (6 bases). The source material was CD4+ T cells sorted from PBMCs, sampled roughly 24 months after vaccination. This receptor was taken from a man aged 50 to 75 who received an inactivated influenza vaccine. The CDR3 here is CASSLWGQGDEKLFF. CDR3 bases: TGTGCCAGCAGCTTGTGGGGACAAGGCGATGAAAAACTGTTTTTT.